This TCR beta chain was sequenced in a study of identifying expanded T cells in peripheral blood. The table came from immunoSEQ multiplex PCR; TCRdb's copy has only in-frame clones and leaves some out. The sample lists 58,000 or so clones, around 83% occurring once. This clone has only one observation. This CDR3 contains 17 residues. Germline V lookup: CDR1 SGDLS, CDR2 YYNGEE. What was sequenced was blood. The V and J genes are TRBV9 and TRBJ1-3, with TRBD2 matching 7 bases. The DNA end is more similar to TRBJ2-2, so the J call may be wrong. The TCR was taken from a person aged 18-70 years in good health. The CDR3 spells CASSVISGAMNTGELFF. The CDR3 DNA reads TGTGCCAGCAGCGTAATCAGCGGGGCGATGAACACCGGGGAGCTGTTTTTT.